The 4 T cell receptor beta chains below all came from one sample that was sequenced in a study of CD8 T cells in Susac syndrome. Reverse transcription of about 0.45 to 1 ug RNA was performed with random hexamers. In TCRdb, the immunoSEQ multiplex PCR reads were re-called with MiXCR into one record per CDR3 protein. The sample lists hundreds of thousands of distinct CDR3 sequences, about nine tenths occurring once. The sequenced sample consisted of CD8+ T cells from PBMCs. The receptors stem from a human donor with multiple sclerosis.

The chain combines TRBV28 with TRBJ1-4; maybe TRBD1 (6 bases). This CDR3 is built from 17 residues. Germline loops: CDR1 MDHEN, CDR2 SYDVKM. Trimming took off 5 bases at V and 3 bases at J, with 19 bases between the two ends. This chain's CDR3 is CASSPSYLGGPNEKLFF. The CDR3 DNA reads TGTGCCAGCAGTCCCTCCTACCTAGGGGGGCCTAATGAAAAACTGTTTTTT. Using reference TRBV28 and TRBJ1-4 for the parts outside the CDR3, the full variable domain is DVKVTQSSRYLVKRTGEKVFLECVQDMDHENMFWYRQDPGLGLRLIYFSYDVKMKEKGDIPEGYSVSREKKERFSLILESASTNQTSMYLCASSPSYLGGPNEKLFFGSGTQLSVL.

The CDR3 DNA is TGTGCCAGCAGCGCCAGGCCCCTTAGCGGGAAGCGCTCCTACAATGAGCAGTTCTTC. Its translation is CASSARPLSGKRSYNEQFF. The V and J genes are TRBV9 and TRBJ2-1; 8 nucleotides line up with TRBD2. Germline CDR1 and CDR2: SGDLS and YYNGEE. With 3 bases clipped from V and 0 bases from J, the junction kept 14 bases outside the gene matches. The CDR3 totals 19 residues.

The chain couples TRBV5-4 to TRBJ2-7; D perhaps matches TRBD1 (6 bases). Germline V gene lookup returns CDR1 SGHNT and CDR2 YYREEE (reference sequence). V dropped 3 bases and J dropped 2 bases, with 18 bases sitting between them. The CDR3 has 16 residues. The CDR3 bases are TGTGCCAGCAGCTCTGGGGCCGGACAGCGTACCTACGAGCAGTACTTC. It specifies CASSSGAGQRTYEQYF.

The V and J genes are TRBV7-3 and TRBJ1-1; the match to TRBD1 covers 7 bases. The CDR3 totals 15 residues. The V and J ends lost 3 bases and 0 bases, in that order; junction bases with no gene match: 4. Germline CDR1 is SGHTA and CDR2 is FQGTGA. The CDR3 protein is CASSLTGTLNTEAFF. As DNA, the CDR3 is TGTGCCAGCAGCTTGACAGGGACCCTGAACACTGAAGCTTTCTTT.